In this sample, the clone carrying this T cell receptor (beta chain) turned up many times. The antigen is undetermined. This sample is part of a study of T cells after yellow fever vaccination. Overall study results and limits: Reappearance after the booster was observed for most primary-vaccination clones (around 95% CD4, roughly 90% CD8). The presence of abundant clonotypes contaminating from the bulk population was possible in FACS-sorted repertoires. Researchers report a weaker secondary response that nonetheless peaked faster, day 5 versus 15.

Production of TCR cDNA was by 5'RACE template switching, which also added a universal primer site and UMIs. TCRdb recomputed calls from the 5' RACE reads with MiXCR, one row per CDR3 protein. This table has 350,000 to 450,000 distinct CDR3 sequences, 6.2% appearing once. The ends were cut back, 3 bases at V and 10 bases at J, with 10 bases in the middle. This CDR3 is built from 11 residues. Germline values: CDR1 SGHRS, CDR2 YFSETQ. The chain links TRBV5-1 to TRBJ2-5; D unclear. This clonotype was obtained from a man aged 30 to 39 who received the YFV17D yellow fever vaccine. The material was PBMCs, obtained 5 days after the yellow fever booster vaccination. CDR3: CASSSLNYQYF. The CDR3 DNA follows: TGCGCCAGCAGCTCCTTGAATTACCAGTACTTC.